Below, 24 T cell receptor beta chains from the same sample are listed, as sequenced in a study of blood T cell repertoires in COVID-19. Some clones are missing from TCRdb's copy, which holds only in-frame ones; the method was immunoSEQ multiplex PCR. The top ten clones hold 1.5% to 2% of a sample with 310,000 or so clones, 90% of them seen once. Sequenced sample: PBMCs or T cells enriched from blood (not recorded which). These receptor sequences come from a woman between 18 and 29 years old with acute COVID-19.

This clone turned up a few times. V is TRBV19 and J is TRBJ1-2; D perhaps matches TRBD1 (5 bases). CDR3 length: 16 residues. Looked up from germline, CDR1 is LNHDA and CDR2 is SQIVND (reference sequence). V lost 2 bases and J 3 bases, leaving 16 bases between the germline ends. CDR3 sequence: CASSIRDGLLHYGYTF. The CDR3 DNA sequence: TGTGCCAGTAGTATAAGGGACGGACTATTGCACTATGGCTACACCTTC.

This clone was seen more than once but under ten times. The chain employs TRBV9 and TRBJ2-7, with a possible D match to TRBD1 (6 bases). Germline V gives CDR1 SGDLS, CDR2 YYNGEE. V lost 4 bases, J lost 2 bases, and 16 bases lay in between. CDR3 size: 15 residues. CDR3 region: CASSPHRDMAYEQYF. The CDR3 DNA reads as TGTGCCAGCAGCCCTCACCGGGACATGGCCTACGAGCAGTACTTC.

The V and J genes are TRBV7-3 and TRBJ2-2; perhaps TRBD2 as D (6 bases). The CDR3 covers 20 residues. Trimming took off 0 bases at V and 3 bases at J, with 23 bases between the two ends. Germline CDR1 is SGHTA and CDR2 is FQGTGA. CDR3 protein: CASSLTTSWQEGRDTGELFF. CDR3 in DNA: TGTGCCAGCAGCTTAACAACCTCTTGGCAGGAGGGTCGGGACACCGGGGAGCTGTTTTTT. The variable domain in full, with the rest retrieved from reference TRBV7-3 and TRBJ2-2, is GAGVSQTPSNKVTEKGKYVELRCDPISGHTALYWYRQSLGQGPEFLIYFQGTGAADDSGLPNDRFFAVRPEGSVSTLKIQRTERGDSAVYLCASSLTTSWQEGRDTGELFFGEGSRLTVL.

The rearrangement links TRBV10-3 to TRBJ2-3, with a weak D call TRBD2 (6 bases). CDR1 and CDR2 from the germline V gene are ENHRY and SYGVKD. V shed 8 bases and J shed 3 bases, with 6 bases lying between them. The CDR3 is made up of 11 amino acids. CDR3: CAIAGTDTQYF. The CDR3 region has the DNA TGTGCCATCGCGGGGACAGATACGCAGTATTTT.

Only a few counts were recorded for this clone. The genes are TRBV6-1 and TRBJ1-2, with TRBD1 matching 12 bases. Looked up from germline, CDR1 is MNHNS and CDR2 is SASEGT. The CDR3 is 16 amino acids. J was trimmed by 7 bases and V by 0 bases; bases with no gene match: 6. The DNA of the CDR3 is TGTGCCAGCAGTGAAGCCGGGACAGGGGGCGCGGGTGGCTACACCTTC. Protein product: CASSEAGTGGAGGYTF.

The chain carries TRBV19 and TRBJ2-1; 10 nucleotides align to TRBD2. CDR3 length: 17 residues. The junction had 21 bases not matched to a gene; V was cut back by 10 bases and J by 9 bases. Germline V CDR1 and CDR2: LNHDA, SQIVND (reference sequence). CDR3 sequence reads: CATQGASGSLRGREQFF. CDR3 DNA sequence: TGTGCCACCCAAGGGGCTAGCGGGAGTCTTAGGGGTCGTGAGCAGTTCTTC.

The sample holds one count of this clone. The CDR3 region has the DNA TGTGCCAGCACCCCTCAGGGGGGTCCTGGGGCCAACGTCCTGACTTTC. Translated: CASTPQGGPGANVLTF. The rearrangement uses TRBV6-2 or TRBV6-3 and TRBJ2-6; D perhaps matches TRBD1 (7 bases). Germline V lookup: CDR1 MNHEY, CDR2 SVGEGT. CDR3 length: 16 amino acids. With 7 bases removed from V and 2 bases from J, the gap between germline ends came to 15 bases.

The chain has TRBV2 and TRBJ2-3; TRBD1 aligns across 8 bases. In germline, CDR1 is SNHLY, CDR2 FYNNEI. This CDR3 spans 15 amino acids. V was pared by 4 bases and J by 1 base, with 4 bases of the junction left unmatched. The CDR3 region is CASSAQGAGTDTQYF. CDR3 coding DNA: TGTGCCAGCAGTGCGCAGGGGGCGGGCACAGATACGCAGTATTTT.

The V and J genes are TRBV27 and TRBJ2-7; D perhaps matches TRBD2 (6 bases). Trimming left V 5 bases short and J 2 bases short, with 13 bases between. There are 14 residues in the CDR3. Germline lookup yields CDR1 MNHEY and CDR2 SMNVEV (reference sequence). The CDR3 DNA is TGTGCCAGCAGTCCAGTAGCGGATCCCTACGAGCAGTACTTC. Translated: CASSPVADPYEQYF.

The CDR3 DNA is TGCGCCAGCAGCGCAGGGTACCCGAACACCGGGGAGCTGTTTTTT. Protein product: CASSAGYPNTGELFF. J is TRBJ2-2 and V is TRBV5-1; possible D gene TRBD1, 5 bases. CDR3 length: 15 amino acids. V lost 4 bases, J lost 0 bases, and 10 bases lay in between. CDR1 SGHRS and CDR2 YFSETQ come from the germline V gene.

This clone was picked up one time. DNA for the CDR3: TGTGCCAGCAGTTTCGCAGGGGGCGACGAGCAGTACTTC. This translates into CASSFAGGDEQYF. The rearrangement uses TRBV28 and TRBJ2-7; TRBD1 aligns across 8 bases. CDR3 length: 13 residues. Germline V lookup: CDR1 MDHEN, CDR2 SYDVKM. Trimming at V came to 3 bases and at J to 5 bases, leaving 3 bases not matched to a gene.

The CDR3 is CASSYRQGKQFF. CDR3 bases: TGTGCCAGCAGTTACAGACAGGGTAAGCAGTTCTTC. V usage is TRBV27 and J usage is TRBJ2-1, with 7 bases aligning to TRBD1. After removal of 4 bases from V and 11 bases from J, the junction contained 5 bases not matched to a gene. This CDR3 has 12 residues. Germline assignment: CDR1 MNHEY and CDR2 SMNVEV (reference sequence).

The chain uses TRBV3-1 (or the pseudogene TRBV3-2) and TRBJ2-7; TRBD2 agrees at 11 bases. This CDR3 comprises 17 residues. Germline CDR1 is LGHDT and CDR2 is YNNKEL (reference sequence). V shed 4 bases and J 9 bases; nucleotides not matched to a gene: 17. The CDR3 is CASSLKAKTSGIEGQYF. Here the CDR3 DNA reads TGTGCCAGCAGCCTAAAGGCAAAGACTAGCGGGATTGAGGGGCAGTACTTC.

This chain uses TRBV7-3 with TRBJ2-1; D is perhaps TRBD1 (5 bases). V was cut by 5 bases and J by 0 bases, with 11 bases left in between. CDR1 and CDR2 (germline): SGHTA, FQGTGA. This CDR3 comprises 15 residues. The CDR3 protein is CASSQQGTSYNEQFF. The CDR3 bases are TGTGCCAGCAGCCAGCAGGGCACCTCCTACAATGAGCAGTTCTTC.

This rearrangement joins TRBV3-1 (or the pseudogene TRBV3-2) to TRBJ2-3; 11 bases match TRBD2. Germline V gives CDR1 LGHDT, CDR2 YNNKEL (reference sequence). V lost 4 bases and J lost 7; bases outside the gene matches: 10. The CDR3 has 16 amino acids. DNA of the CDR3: TGTGCCAGCAGCCCTATTAGCGGGAGGGCCAAAAATACGCAGTATTTT. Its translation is CASSPISGRAKNTQYF.

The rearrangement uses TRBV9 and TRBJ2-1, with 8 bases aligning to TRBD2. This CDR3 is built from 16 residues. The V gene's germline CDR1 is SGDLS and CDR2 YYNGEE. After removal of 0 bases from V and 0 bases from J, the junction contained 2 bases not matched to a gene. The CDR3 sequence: CASSVESGSSYNEQFF. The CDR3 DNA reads TGTGCCAGCAGCGTAGAGAGCGGGAGCTCCTACAATGAGCAGTTCTTC. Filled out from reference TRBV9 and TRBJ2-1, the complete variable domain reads DSGVTQTPKHLITATGQRVTLRCSPRSGDLSVYWYQQSLDQGLQFLIQYYNGEERAKGNILERFSAQQFPDLHSELNLSSLELGDSALYFCASSVESGSSYNEQFFGPGTRLTVL.

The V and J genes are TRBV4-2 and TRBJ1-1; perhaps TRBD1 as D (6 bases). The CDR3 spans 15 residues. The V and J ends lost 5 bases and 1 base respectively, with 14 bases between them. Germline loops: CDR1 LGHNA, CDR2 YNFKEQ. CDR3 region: CASSSRLTGNTEAFF. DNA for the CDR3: TGTGCCAGCAGCTCCAGGTTGACAGGGAACACTGAAGCTTTCTTT.

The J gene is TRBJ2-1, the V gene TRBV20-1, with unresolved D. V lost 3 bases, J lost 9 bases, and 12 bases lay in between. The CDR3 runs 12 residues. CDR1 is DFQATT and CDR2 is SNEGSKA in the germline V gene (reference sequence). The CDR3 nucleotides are TGCAGTGCTAGTGGCAGAGAGGTTGAGCAGTTCTTC. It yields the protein CSASGREVEQFF.

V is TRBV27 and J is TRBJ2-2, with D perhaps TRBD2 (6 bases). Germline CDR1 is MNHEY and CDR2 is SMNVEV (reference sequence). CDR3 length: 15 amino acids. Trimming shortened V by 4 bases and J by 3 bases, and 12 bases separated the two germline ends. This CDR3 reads CASSSGTRHTGELFF. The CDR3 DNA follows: TGTGCCAGCAGTTCGGGGACTCGACACACCGGGGAGCTGTTTTTT.

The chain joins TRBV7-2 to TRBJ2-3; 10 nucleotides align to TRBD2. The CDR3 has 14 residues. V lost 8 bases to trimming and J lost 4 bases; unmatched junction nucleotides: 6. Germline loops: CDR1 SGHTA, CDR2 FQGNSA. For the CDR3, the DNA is TGTGCCAGCGGTAGAGGGACTAGCGCAGATACGCAGTATTTT. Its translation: CASGRGTSADTQYF.

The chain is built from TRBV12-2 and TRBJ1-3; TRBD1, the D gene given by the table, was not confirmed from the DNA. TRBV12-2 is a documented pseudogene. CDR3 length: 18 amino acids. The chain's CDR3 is CASRLAGKTGNSGNTIYF. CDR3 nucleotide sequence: TGTGCAAGTCGCTTAGCGGGGAAGACAGGGAACTCTGGAAACACCATATATTTT.

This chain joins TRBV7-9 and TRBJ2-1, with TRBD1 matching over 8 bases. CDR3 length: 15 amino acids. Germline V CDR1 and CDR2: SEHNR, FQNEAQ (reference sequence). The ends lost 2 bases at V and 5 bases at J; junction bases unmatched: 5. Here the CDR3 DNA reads TGTGCCAGCAGCTTACTTGACAGGGGAGACAATGAGCAGTTCTTC. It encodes CASSLLDRGDNEQFF.

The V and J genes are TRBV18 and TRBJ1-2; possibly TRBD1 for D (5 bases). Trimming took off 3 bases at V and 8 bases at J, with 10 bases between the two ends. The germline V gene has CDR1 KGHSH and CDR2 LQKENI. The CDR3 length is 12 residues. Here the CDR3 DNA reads TGTGCCAGCTCACCGACGGGGGAGGGCTACACCTTC. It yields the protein CASSPTGEGYTF.

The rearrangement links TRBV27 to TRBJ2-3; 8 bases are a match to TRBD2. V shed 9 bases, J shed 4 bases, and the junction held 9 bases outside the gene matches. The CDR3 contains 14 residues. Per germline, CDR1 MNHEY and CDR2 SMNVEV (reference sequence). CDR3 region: CASSRSGTADTQYF. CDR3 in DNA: TGTGCCAGTTCACGTAGCGGGACCGCAGATACGCAGTATTTT.